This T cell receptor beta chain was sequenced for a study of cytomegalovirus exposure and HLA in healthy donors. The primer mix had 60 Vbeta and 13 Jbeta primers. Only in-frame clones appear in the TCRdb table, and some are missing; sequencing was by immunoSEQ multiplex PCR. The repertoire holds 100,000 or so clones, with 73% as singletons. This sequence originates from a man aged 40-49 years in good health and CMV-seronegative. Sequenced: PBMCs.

The CDR3 reads CASSLRGRFNEKLFF. The CDR3 DNA reads TGTGCCAGCAGTTTAAGGGGGCGCTTTAATGAAAAACTGTTTTTT. The chain recombines TRBV27 with TRBJ1-4; 7 bases line up with TRBD1. The CDR3 contains 15 residues. V shed 2 bases and J 4 bases; nucleotides not matched to a gene: 4. Germline V CDR1 and CDR2: MNHEY, SMNVEV (reference sequence).